This entry describes one T cell receptor (beta chain). Original methodology: The assay estimated nucleated cells by amplifying reference gene primers. TCRdb's copy holds only in-frame clones and misses some; the assay was immunoSEQ multiplex PCR. From that table come the V and J calls and clone size; the DNA was used to work out D and trimming. The repertoire has about 150,000 clones, over 65% of them found once; the top ten carry around 1.7%. Looked up from germline, CDR1 is LGHDT and CDR2 is YNNKEL (reference sequence). This CDR3 contains 14 residues. Trimming cost V 2 bases and J 5 bases; bases outside gene matches: 5. The sample belongs to a study of blood T cell repertoires in COVID-19.

The V gene is TRBV3-1 (or the pseudogene TRBV3-2), the J gene TRBJ2-5, with 7 bases that match TRBD2. The TCR originated in an elderly man with acute or convalescent COVID-19. Sequencing was carried out using peripheral blood. CDR3 amino acids: CASSQQAGLETQYF. In DNA, the CDR3 is TGTGCCAGCAGCCAACAAGCGGGGCTGGAGACCCAGTACTTC.